The clone carrying this TCR beta chain was detected ten times or more. What it binds is unknown. This sample was taken from a study of breast tumors, draining lymph nodes, adjacent tissues. Samples came from axillary lymph nodes draining the breast cancer. The CDR3 length is 15 residues. Per germline, CDR1 SGHNT and CDR2 YYREEE (reference sequence). V lost 0 bases to trimming and J lost 5 bases, with 14 bases between them. From the multiplex PCR reads, TCRdb called clonotypes with MiXCR, one entry per CDR3 protein. The profile covers about 200,000 distinct CDR3 sequences, with about 32% appearing a single time and approximately 4.5% taken by the ten largest. Findings of the study overall: Most tumor T cells seemingly derive from lymph node, then expand in tumor. Tumor repertoires ranked between lymph nodes and nontumor tissue in diversity, with V and J gene preferences. Tumor and nontumor repertoires were significantly more similar in luminal-like than in basal-like breast cancer.

The receptor's source is a female donor with breast cancer. Some clones in this sample may be carry-over from other donors' samples. The sample was axillary lymph node tissue. The chain employs TRBV5-4 and TRBJ2-5; tentatively, D is TRBD1 or TRBD2 (6 bases each). DNA for the CDR3: TGTGCCAGCAGCTTGGACCCGGGGGCGGGTGAGACCCAGTACTTC. It specifies CASSLDPGAGETQYF. The complete variable domain, with remaining parts taken from reference TRBV5-4 and TRBJ2-5, reads ETGVTQSPTHLIKTRGQQVTLRCSSQSGHNTVSWYQQALGQGPQFIFQYYREEENGRGNFPPRFSGLQFPNYSSELNVNALELDDSALYLCASSLDPGAGETQYFGPGTRLLVL.